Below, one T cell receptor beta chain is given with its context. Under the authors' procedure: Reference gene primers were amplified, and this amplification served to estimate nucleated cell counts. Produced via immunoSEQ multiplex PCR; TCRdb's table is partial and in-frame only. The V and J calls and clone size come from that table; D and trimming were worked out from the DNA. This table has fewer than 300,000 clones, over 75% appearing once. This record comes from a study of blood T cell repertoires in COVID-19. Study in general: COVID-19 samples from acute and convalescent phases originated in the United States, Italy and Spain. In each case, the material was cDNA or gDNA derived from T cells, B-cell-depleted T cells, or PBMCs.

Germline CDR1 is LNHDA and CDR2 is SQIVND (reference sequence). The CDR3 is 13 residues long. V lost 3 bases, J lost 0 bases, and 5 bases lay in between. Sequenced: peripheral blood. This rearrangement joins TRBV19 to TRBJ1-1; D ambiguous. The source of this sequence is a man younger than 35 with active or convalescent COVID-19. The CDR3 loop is CASSISVNTEAFF. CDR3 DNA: TGTGCCAGTAGTATCTCGGTGAACACTGAAGCTTTCTTT.